The clone carrying this T cell receptor beta chain has just a few counts. Measured with immunoSEQ multiplex PCR; TCRdb has only the in-frame clones, and not every one. The sample has about 81,000 clones; roughly four fifths are singletons. The data were obtained in a study of blood T cell repertoires in COVID-19. Study background: COVID-19 samples, acute and convalescent, were from the United States, Italy and Spain. Nucleic acid was either cDNA or gDNA, and it came from T cells, B-cell-depleted T cells, or PBMCs.

The V segment lost 3 bases and the J segment 8 bases; nucleotides outside the gene matches: 3. In germline, CDR1 is SGHVS, CDR2 FQNEAQ. The CDR3 has 12 amino acids. Sequenced material: peripheral blood. This receptor was taken from a human donor in a cohort sampled during active COVID-19. J is TRBJ1-2 and V is TRBV7-8, with 7 nucleotides matching TRBD1. CDR3 sequence reads: CASSFDRAGYTF. The CDR3, as DNA: TGTGCCAGCAGCTTCGACAGGGCCGGCTACACCTTC.